The 16 T cell receptor beta chains listed next were all sequenced from one sample in a study of shared clonotypes between healthy human individuals. The assay was immunoSEQ multiplex PCR, and TCRdb's table has in-frame clones only and misses some. The sample consists of about 1.1 million clones, approximately 77% of them appearing once. Sequenced input: memory CD4+ T cells from PBMCs. The subset: CD45RA-negative fraction. The receptor set was obtained from a man between 18 and 29 years old in good health. Some clones in this sample may be carry-over from other donors' samples.

This clone was found a few times. The rearrangement uses TRBV11-3 and TRBJ1-5; perhaps TRBD1 as D (5 bases). V lost 1 base, J lost 0 bases, and 7 bases lay in between. The CDR3 spans 15 residues. Germline values: CDR1 SGHNT, CDR2 YENEEA. This chain's CDR3 is CASSLVGLSNQPQHF. The CDR3 DNA is TGTGCCAGCAGCTTAGTGGGACTTAGCAATCAGCCCCAGCATTTT.

V is TRBV4-2 and J is TRBJ2-1; no definite D call. The CDR3 has 17 residues. The germline V gene encodes CDR1 LGHNA and CDR2 YNFKEQ. Trimming left V 0 bases short and J 0 bases short, with 12 bases between. DNA of the CDR3: TGTGCCAGCAGCCAAGATCCCCGCCTTAGCTCCTACAATGAGCAGTTCTTC. Translated, it gives CASSQDPRLSSYNEQFF.

V is TRBV7-3 and J is TRBJ2-3; perhaps TRBD2 as D (6 bases). This CDR3 is built from 15 residues. V dropped 2 bases and J dropped 5 bases, with 14 bases sitting between them. Per germline, CDR1 SGHTA and CDR2 FQGTGA. CDR3 in DNA: TGTGCCAGCAGCTTACTAGCGTCGGAAGTAGATACGCAGTATTTT. Protein product: CASSLLASEVDTQYF.

The chain links TRBV7-2 to TRBJ1-1; 7 positions match TRBD1. CDR1 SGHTA and CDR2 FQGNSA come from the germline V gene. With 5 bases clipped from V and 7 bases from J, the junction kept 7 bases outside the gene matches. There are 13 residues in the CDR3. The CDR3 loop reads CASSIRQGGEAFF. The CDR3 DNA reads TGTGCCAGCAGCATCAGACAGGGCGGTGAAGCTTTCTTT.

The chain employs TRBV28 and TRBJ1-1, with D hard to call. The CDR3 has 14 residues. Germline lookup yields CDR1 MDHEN and CDR2 SYDVKM. Between the trimmed V and J ends, which lost 5 bases and 0 bases, there was a span of 10 bases. The CDR3 reads CASSTPGMNTEAFF. CDR3 coding DNA: TGTGCCAGCAGTACACCGGGGATGAACACTGAAGCTTTCTTT. The variable domain in full, with the rest retrieved from reference TRBV28 and TRBJ1-1, is DVKVTQSSRYLVKRTGEKVFLECVQDMDHENMFWYRQDPGLGLRLIYFSYDVKMKEKGDIPEGYSVSREKKERFSLILESASTNQTSMYLCASSTPGMNTEAFFGQGTRLTVV.

The genes are TRBV28 and TRBJ1-2; 8 positions match TRBD1. The CDR3 covers 13 residues. Germline CDR1 MDHEN, CDR2 SYDVKM. V lost 6 bases to trimming and J lost 8 bases; unmatched junction nucleotides: 8. CDR3: CASSQGAGLGYTF. The CDR3 region has the DNA TGTGCCAGCAGCCAGGGGGCGGGGTTGGGCTACACCTTC.

The chain employs TRBV7-2 and TRBJ1-1; D gene uncertain. The CDR3 loop spans 15 amino acids. Germline assignment: CDR1 SGHTA and CDR2 FQGNSA. Trimming removed 1 base at V and 1 base at J, with 10 bases between. The CDR3 DNA sequence: TGTGCCAGCAGCTTAGTCCCCCGCAAGAACACTGAAGCTTTCTTT. It encodes CASSLVPRKNTEAFF. The full variable domain, its missing parts supplied by reference TRBV7-2 and TRBJ1-1, is GAGVSQSPSNKVTEKGKDVELRCDPISGHTALYWYRQSLGQGLEFLIYFQGNSAPDKSGLPSDRFSAERTGGSVSTLTIQRTQQEDSAVYLCASSLVPRKNTEAFFGQGTRLTVV.

The chain has TRBV2 and TRBJ1-4; D is unresolved. CDR1 and CDR2 (germline): SNHLY, FYNNEI. V was cut by 5 bases and J by 7 bases, with 5 bases left in between. The CDR3 has 11 amino acids. DNA for the CDR3: TGTGCCAGCAGTTACAGTGAAAAACTGTTTTTT. Translated, it gives CASSYSEKLFF.

V is TRBV2 and J is TRBJ2-5, with 14 bases lining up with TRBD2. The V gene end was trimmed by 4 bases and the J gene end by 1 base; junction bases not matched to a gene: 2. CDR1 is SNHLY and CDR2 is FYNNEI in the germline V gene. CDR3 length equals 16 residues. The CDR3 here is CASSGGLAGAQETQYF. The CDR3 DNA reads as TGTGCCAGCAGTGGGGGACTAGCGGGAGCCCAAGAGACCCAGTACTTC.

About this clone: This sample also contains other DNA sequences that code for the same CDR3. The chain carries TRBV6-1 and TRBJ2-5; no firm D call. CDR3 length: 13 amino acids. Per germline, CDR1 MNHNS and CDR2 SASEGT. With 8 bases removed from V and 2 bases from J, the gap between germline ends came to 12 bases. The CDR3 protein is CASSVLGQETQYF. The CDR3 bases are TGTGCCAGCTCGGTACTGGGGCAAGAGACCCAGTACTTC.

The chain employs TRBV2 and TRBJ2-3; perhaps D is TRBD1 or TRBD2 (6 bases each). The CDR3 loop spans 15 amino acids. Trimming left V 6 bases short and J 4 bases short, with 17 bases between. Germline V lookup: CDR1 SNHLY, CDR2 FYNNEI. The chain's CDR3 is CASRAGGALADTQYF. The CDR3 region has the DNA TGTGCCAGCAGGGCCGGGGGCGCGTTGGCAGATACGCAGTATTTT.

The V call is TRBV5-1, the J call TRBJ1-1, with D uncertain. Trimming left V 3 bases short and J 6 bases short, with 15 bases between. Germline CDR1 reads SGHRS; CDR2 reads YFSETQ. This CDR3 has 14 residues. Written as DNA, the CDR3 is TGCGCCAGCAGCTCCGTCGTGGGAGGCGCTGAAGCTTTCTTT. Its protein product is CASSSVVGGAEAFF.

In this sample, this clone turned up a few times. This chain uses TRBV5-1 with TRBJ1-4; D is perhaps TRBD1 (6 bases). Trimming pared 3 bases from V and 0 bases from J, leaving 12 bases between. Germline values: CDR1 SGHRS, CDR2 YFSETQ. This CDR3 has 16 amino acids. CDR3 in amino acids: CASSSRGQATNEKLFF. CDR3 DNA: TGCGCCAGCAGCTCCCGGGGGCAAGCAACTAATGAAAAACTGTTTTTT. Variable domain in full (rest from reference TRBV5-1 and TRBJ1-4): KAGVTQTPRYLIKTRGQQVTLSCSPISGHRSVSWYQQTPGQGLQFLFEYFSETQRNKGNFPGRFSGRQFSNSRSEMNVSTLELGDSALYLCASSSRGQATNEKLFFGSGTQLSVL.

V and J are TRBV28 and TRBJ2-7; D uncertain. The germline gives CDR1 MDHEN, CDR2 SYDVKM. Trimming shortened V by 4 bases and J by 5 bases, and 9 bases separated the two germline ends. The CDR3 spans 12 residues. In DNA, the CDR3 is TGTGCCAGCAGTTATAAGACCCACGAGCAGTACTTC. This codes for CASSYKTHEQYF.

The chain carries TRBV9 and TRBJ2-7; 7 bases agree with TRBD1. This CDR3 is 14 amino acids long. CDR1 and CDR2 from the germline V gene are SGDLS and YYNGEE. V lost 4 bases, J lost 2 bases, and 6 bases stayed unmatched. The CDR3 is CASSPLGTAYEQYF. The CDR3 DNA sequence: TGTGCCAGCAGCCCTCTAGGGACAGCCTACGAGCAGTACTTC.

This sequence joins TRBV28 and TRBJ2-7, with TRBD2 identical over 7 bases. V was pared by 1 base and J by 0 bases, with 3 bases of the junction left unmatched. CDR3 length: 15 residues. Germline CDR1 reads MDHEN; CDR2 reads SYDVKM. The CDR3 is CASSLFGRSSYEQYF. The CDR3 nucleotides read TGTGCCAGCAGTTTATTCGGGAGGAGCTCCTACGAGCAGTACTTC. The full variable domain, its missing parts supplied by reference TRBV28 and TRBJ2-7, is DVKVTQSSRYLVKRTGEKVFLECVQDMDHENMFWYRQDPGLGLRLIYFSYDVKMKEKGDIPEGYSVSREKKERFSLILESASTNQTSMYLCASSLFGRSSYEQYFGPGTRLTVT.